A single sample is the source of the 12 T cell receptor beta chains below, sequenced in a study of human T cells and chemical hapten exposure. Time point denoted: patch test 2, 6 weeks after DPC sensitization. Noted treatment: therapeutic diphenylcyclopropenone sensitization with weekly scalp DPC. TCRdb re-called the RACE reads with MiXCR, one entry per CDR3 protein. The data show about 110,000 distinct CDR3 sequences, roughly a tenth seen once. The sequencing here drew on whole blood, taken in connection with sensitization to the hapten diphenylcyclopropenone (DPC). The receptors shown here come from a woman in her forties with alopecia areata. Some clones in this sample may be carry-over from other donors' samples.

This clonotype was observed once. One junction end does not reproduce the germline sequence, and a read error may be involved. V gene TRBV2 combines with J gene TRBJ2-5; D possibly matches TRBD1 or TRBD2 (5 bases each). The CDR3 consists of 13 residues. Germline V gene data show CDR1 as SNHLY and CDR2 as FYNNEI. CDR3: CASNELGEETQYF. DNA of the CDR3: TGTGCCAGCAATGAATTGGGGGAAGAGACCCAGTACTTC.

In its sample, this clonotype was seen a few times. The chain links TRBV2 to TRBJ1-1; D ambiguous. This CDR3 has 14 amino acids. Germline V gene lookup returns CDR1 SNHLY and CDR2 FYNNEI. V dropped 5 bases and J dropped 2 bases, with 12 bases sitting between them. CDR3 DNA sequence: TGTGCCAGCAGTAAGGGCCCCTTAAACACTGAAGCTTTCTTT. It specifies CASSKGPLNTEAFF.

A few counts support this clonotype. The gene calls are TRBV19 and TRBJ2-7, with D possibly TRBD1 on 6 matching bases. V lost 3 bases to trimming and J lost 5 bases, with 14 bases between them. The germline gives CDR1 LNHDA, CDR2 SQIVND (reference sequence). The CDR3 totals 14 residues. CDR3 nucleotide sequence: TGTGCCAGTAGTATCGGTGGGGGCCGGAACGAGCAGTACTTC. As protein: CASSIGGGRNEQYF.

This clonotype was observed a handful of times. In nucleotides, the CDR3 is TGTGCCAGCAGCCGGGGACTAGCGGGGGGCACAGATACGCAGTATTTT. The encoded protein is CASSRGLAGGTDTQYF. This chain connects TRBV7-2 to TRBJ2-3; 14 bases are a match to TRBD2. With V trimmed by 5 bases and J by 1 base, 2 bases remained unmatched. The CDR3 sequence is 16 residues long. Germline lookup yields CDR1 SGHTA and CDR2 FQGNSA.

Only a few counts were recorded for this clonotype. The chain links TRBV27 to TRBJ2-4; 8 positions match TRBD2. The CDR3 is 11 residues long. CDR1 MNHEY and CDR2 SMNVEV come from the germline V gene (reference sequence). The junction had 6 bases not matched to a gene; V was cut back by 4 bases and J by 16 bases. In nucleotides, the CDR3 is TGTGCCAGCAGTTCAGGGACTAGAGTTTACTTC. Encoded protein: CASSSGTRVYF.

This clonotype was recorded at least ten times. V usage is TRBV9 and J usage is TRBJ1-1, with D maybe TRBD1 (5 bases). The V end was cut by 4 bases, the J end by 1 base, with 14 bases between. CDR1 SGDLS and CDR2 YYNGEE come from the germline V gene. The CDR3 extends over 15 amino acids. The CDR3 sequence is CASSPPDGQNTEAFF. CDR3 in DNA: TGTGCCAGCAGCCCCCCGGACGGACAGAACACTGAAGCTTTCTTT.

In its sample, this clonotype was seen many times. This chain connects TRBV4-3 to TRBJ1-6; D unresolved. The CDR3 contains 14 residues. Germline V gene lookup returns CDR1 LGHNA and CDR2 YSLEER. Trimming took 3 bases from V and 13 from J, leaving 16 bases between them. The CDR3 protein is CASSHSPEGVPLHF. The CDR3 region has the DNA TGCGCCAGCAGCCACTCACCGGAGGGCGTTCCCCTCCACTTT.

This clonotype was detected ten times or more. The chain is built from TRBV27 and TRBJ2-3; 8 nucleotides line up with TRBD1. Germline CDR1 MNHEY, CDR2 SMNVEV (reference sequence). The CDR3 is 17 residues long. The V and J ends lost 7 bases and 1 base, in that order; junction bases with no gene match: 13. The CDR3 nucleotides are TGTGCCAGCACGCTCAGGGGGCGTGGCGGTGGCACAGATACGCAGTATTTT. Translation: CASTLRGRGGGTDTQYF.

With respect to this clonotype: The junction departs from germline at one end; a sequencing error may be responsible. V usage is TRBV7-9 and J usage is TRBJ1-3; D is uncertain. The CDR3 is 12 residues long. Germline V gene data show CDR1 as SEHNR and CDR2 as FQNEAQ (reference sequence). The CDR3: CVSSQISHTIYF. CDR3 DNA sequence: TGTGTCAGCAGCCAGATAAGTCACACCATATATTTT.

Here the CDR3 reads CASSFGQAYGYTF. In DNA, the CDR3 is TGTGCCAGCAGTTTCGGACAGGCCTATGGCTACACCTTC. The chain uses TRBV12-3 or TRBV12-4 and TRBJ1-2; 7 nucleotides align to TRBD1. This CDR3 spans 13 amino acids. The junction had 2 bases not matched to a gene; V was cut back by 3 bases and J by 4 bases.

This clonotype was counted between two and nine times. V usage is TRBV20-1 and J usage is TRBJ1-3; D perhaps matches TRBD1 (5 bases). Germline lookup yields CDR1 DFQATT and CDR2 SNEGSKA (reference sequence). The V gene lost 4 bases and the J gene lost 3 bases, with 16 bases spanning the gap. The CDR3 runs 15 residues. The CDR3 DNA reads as TGCAGTGCTACCCATACTATAGGGGTTGGAAACACCATATATTTT. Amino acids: CSATHTIGVGNTIYF.

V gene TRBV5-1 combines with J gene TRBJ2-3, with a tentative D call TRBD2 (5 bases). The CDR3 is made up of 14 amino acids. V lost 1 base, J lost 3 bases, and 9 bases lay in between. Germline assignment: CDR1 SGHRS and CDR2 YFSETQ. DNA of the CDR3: TGCGCCAGCAGCTTGCTAAGAGGGACAGATACGCAGTATTTT. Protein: CASSLLRGTDTQYF.